Each of the 8 T cell receptor beta chains below was sequenced from the same sample in a study of T-cell reconstitution after alpha-beta-depleted transplantation in children. Preparation of the TCRbeta library used unique molecular identifiers. TCRdb used MiXCR to reprocess the PCR reads, holding one entry per CDR3 protein. The sample has about 110,000 distinct CDR3 sequences, almost 6.5% seen once. The sequences come from PBMCs, mostly from graft donor cells, collected 360 days after TCRalphabeta/CD19-depleted stem cell transplant. The receptors were gathered from a male patient aged 2-9 years who had a stem cell transplant for acute lymphoblastic leukemia, so the T cells may come from the graft donor.

J is TRBJ1-5 and V is TRBV5-8; tentatively, D is TRBD1 (5 bases). The CDR3 covers 15 residues. Trimming took off 1 base at V and 0 bases at J, with 8 bases between the two ends. Germline CDR1 and CDR2: SGHTS and YDEGEE. The CDR3 is CASSLQGNSNQPQHF. CDR3 bases: TGTGCCAGCAGCTTGCAGGGAAATAGCAATCAGCCCCAGCATTTT.

Only a few counts were recorded for this clonotype. The rearrangement uses TRBV9 and TRBJ2-3; 13 bases map to TRBD2. This CDR3 has 15 residues. Trimming removed 4 bases from V and 4 bases from J; junction bases left unmatched: 3. Germline CDR1 is SGDLS and CDR2 is YYNGEE. Written as DNA, the CDR3 is TGTGCCAGCAGCCTTGGACTAGCGGGGGCAGATACGCAGTATTTT. Translated: CASSLGLAGADTQYF. The full variable domain, its missing parts supplied by reference TRBV9 and TRBJ2-3, is DSGVTQTPKHLITATGQRVTLRCSPRSGDLSVYWYQQSLDQGLQFLIQYYNGEERAKGNILERFSAQQFPDLHSELNLSSLELGDSALYFCASSLGLAGADTQYFGPGTRLTVL.

This clonotype was counted at least ten times. The V gene is TRBV5-6, the J gene TRBJ2-5, with D perhaps TRBD1 (6 bases). Germline V gene data show CDR1 as SGHDT and CDR2 as YYEEEE. CDR3 length: 14 amino acids. The V and J ends lost 0 bases and 5 bases respectively, with 11 bases between them. CDR3 amino acids: CASSLGQGKETQYF. CDR3 nucleotide sequence: TGTGCCAGCAGCTTGGGGCAGGGGAAGGAGACCCAGTACTTC.

This chain connects TRBV28 to TRBJ2-5, with D possibly called TRBD1 or TRBD2 (6 bases each). V was cut by 3 bases and J by 7 bases, with 15 bases left in between. Germline CDR1 is MDHEN and CDR2 is SYDVKM. CDR3 length equals 14 residues. The CDR3 sequence: CASSFPGAGRTQYF. Written as DNA, the CDR3 is TGTGCCAGCAGTTTTCCGGGGGCAGGAAGGACCCAGTACTTC.

The sample holds many counts of this clonotype. The V and J genes are TRBV4-3 and TRBJ2-2; no reliable D call. Germline lookup yields CDR1 LGHNA and CDR2 YSLEER. Trimming cost V 4 bases and J 4 bases, with 13 bases left between them. The CDR3 loop spans 15 amino acids. The CDR3 region is CASSLSSRTTGELFF. The CDR3 DNA reads as TGCGCCAGCAGCCTATCCAGCAGGACCACCGGGGAGCTGTTTTTT.

This clonotype has a count of ten or more. V usage is TRBV5-1 and J usage is TRBJ2-3, with D possibly matching TRBD2 (6 bases). V gave up 4 bases and J gave up 6 bases, with 18 bases separating them. This CDR3 comprises 15 residues. Germline assignment: CDR1 SGHRS and CDR2 YFSETQ. This CDR3 is CASSPQGIRGDTQYF. CDR3 DNA: TGCGCCAGCAGCCCGCAAGGGATCCGGGGGGATACGCAGTATTTT.

This clonotype was counted many times. The rearrangement joins TRBV20-1 to TRBJ2-2; TRBD2 might be the D (5 bases). The CDR3 consists of 16 residues. Germline-derived CDR1 and CDR2 are DFQATT and SNEGSKA (reference sequence). V lost 1 base, J lost 4 bases, and 16 bases lay in between. The CDR3 loop is CSARGAERAGTGELFF. The CDR3 DNA sequence: TGCAGTGCTAGAGGAGCGGAGAGGGCGGGCACCGGGGAGCTGTTTTTT.

This clonotype was seen a handful of times. CDR3 bases: TGTGCCAGCAGTTTAATTAGCGGGGGGGAGAGGGAGACCCAGTACTTC. It codes for CASSLISGGERETQYF. V is TRBV12-3 or TRBV12-4 and J is TRBJ2-5; 11 bases map to TRBD2. This CDR3 has 16 amino acids. V gave up 2 bases and J gave up 5 bases; unmatched junction bases: 7.